Below are 22 T cell receptor beta chains sequenced from a single sample in a study of T-cell memory formation after mild COVID-19. TCRdb fed the 5' RACE reads into MiXCR, producing one record per CDR3 protein. The table shows about 57,000 distinct CDR3 sequences, with approximately 12% occurring only once. The sequenced material came from PBMCs or a T cell subset sorted from them (not recorded which). The receptor source for this set is a man younger than 35 who had mild COVID-19 (a few samples of this study predate the infection). Cell type and time point are not known.

This clonotype was picked up a small number of times. V usage is TRBV24-1 and J usage is TRBJ1-2; D remains unclear. V lost 3 bases, J lost 7 bases, and 14 bases lay in between. This CDR3 has 14 amino acids. The V gene's germline CDR1 is KGHDR and CDR2 SFDVKD. CDR3 in amino acids: CATSDPPASRGYTF. CDR3 bases: TGTGCCACCAGTGATCCTCCCGCGTCCCGTGGCTACACCTTC.

In its sample, this clonotype was seen a few times. The chain has TRBV28 and TRBJ1-3; unclear D gene. The germline gives CDR1 MDHEN, CDR2 SYDVKM. V was cut by 7 bases and J by 4 bases, with 11 bases left in between. The CDR3 has 13 amino acids. CDR3 bases: TGTGCCAGCACCTTTTCGGTGGGAAACACCATATATTTT. Protein product: CASTFSVGNTIYF.

This clonotype was observed many times. The chain carries TRBV7-2 and TRBJ1-2; D is undetermined. Germline lookup yields CDR1 SGHTA and CDR2 FQGNSA. The CDR3 totals 13 residues. The V end was cut by 2 bases, the J end by 7 bases, with 11 bases between. The CDR3 DNA follows: TGTGCCAGCAGCTTATCTGTCCTTCCTGGCTACACCTTC. This encodes CASSLSVLPGYTF.

The gene calls are TRBV20-1 and TRBJ1-5; D is unresolved. Germline CDR1 reads DFQATT; CDR2 reads SNEGSKA (reference sequence). Trimming shortened V by 5 bases and J by 1 base, and 6 bases separated the two germline ends. This CDR3 has 12 residues. The CDR3 sequence is CSAEGSNQPQHF. The CDR3 nucleotides are TGCAGTGCTGAGGGCAGCAATCAGCCCCAGCATTTT.

The rearrangement joins TRBV6-2 or TRBV6-3 to TRBJ2-7, with no clear D. This CDR3 is built from 17 residues. CDR1 and CDR2 from the germline V gene are MNHEY and SVGEGT. The V gene lost 6 bases and the J gene lost 0 bases, with 21 bases spanning the gap. CDR3 nucleotides: TGTGCCAGCAGCGACCCGGTTTCACGGCCGTTCTCCTACGAGCAGTACTTC. This encodes CASSDPVSRPFSYEQYF.

The chain joins TRBV12-3 or TRBV12-4 to TRBJ1-4; D remains ambiguous. The CDR3 is made up of 15 amino acids. V shed 5 bases and J shed 0 bases, with 10 bases lying between them. CDR3 sequence reads: CASSPRLATNEKLFF. Here the CDR3 DNA reads TGTGCCAGCAGTCCCCGCCTTGCAACTAATGAAAAACTGTTTTTT.

This clonotype was counted many times. The rearrangement uses TRBV4-1 and TRBJ2-2, with D possibly TRBD2 on 6 matching bases. The ends were cut back, 4 bases at V and 4 bases at J, with 13 bases in the middle. This CDR3 region has 15 residues. Germline CDR1 is MGHRA and CDR2 is YSYEKL. CDR3 DNA: TGCGCCAGCAGCCCAGGAGGGGCCCGCACCGGGGAGCTGTTTTTT. It yields the protein CASSPGGARTGELFF.

In this sample, this clonotype is medium-sized. Here the CDR3 DNA reads TGTGCCAGCAGCCAAGATGTAGGGACAGGGGGGCATGAGCAGTTCTTC. It translates to CASSQDVGTGGHEQFF. The chain recombines TRBV4-2 with TRBJ2-1; TRBD1 agrees at 11 bases. Trimming took 0 bases from V and 8 from J; bases not matched to a gene: 6. The CDR3 covers 16 residues. In germline, CDR1 is LGHNA, CDR2 YNFKEQ.

This clonotype was seen a few times. J is TRBJ2-7 and V is TRBV10-1, with D possibly matching TRBD1 (6 bases). V shed 4 bases and J shed 7 bases, with 20 bases lying between them. CDR1 is WNHNN and CDR2 is SYGVQD in the germline V gene (reference sequence). CDR3 length equals 15 residues. CDR3 region: CASSGPGTSKGEQYF. The CDR3 nucleotides are TGCGCCAGCAGTGGCCCCGGGACATCGAAGGGGGAGCAGTACTTC.

Many counts were recorded for this clonotype. This rearrangement joins TRBV12-3 or TRBV12-4 to TRBJ1-5, with 9 bases matching TRBD1. Trimming cost V 6 bases and J 7 bases; bases outside gene matches: 4. The CDR3 totals 13 residues. The CDR3 DNA is TGTGCCAGCAGATCGGACAGGGGACAGCCCCAGCATTTT. Its translation: CASRSDRGQPQHF.

V usage is TRBV4-1 and J usage is TRBJ1-5; TRBD1 agrees at 10 bases. This CDR3 contains 15 residues. Germline V CDR1 and CDR2: MGHRA, YSYEKL. V was clipped by 3 bases and J by 6 bases; unmatched bases: 5. CDR3 protein: CASSQGTGVGQPQHF. CDR3 DNA sequence: TGCGCCAGCAGCCAGGGGACAGGGGTGGGTCAGCCCCAGCATTTT.

In DNA form, the CDR3 reads TGCAGTGCCAGACTAGCGGACGGGGCCTCCTACAATGAGCAGTTCTTC. It encodes CSARLADGASYNEQFF. The chain carries TRBV20-1 and TRBJ2-1; TRBD2 aligns across 9 bases. The V gene's germline CDR1 is DFQATT and CDR2 SNEGSKA (reference sequence). CDR3 length equals 16 residues. The J segment lost 0 bases and the V segment lost 6 bases, leaving 9 bases of the junction unmatched.

This clonotype was seen a few times. The CDR3 loop is CASSLRVSGANVLTF. The DNA of the CDR3 is TGTGCCAGCAGCTTGAGGGTCTCTGGGGCCAACGTCCTGACTTTC. This chain connects TRBV5-6 to TRBJ2-6; D is undetermined. V lost 1 base, J lost 0 bases, and 5 bases lay in between. The CDR3 runs to 15 residues. Germline loops: CDR1 SGHDT, CDR2 YYEEEE.

This clonotype was seen only a few times. The chain links TRBV20-1 to TRBJ2-5; possibly TRBD2 for D (6 bases). V was shortened by 0 bases and J by 5 bases, with 13 bases between the two germline ends. The CDR3 contains 14 residues. Germline values: CDR1 DFQATT, CDR2 SNEGSKA (reference sequence). The CDR3 coding sequence is TGCAGTGCTAGAGAAGGCGGGGCGACGGAGACCCAGTACTTC. Translating it yields CSAREGGATETQYF.

This clonotype was counted ten times or more. The J gene is TRBJ2-3, the V gene TRBV3-1; D unresolved. The V gene's germline CDR1 is LGHDT and CDR2 YNNKEL (reference sequence). Trimming left V 4 bases short and J 7 bases short, with 12 bases between. The CDR3 is made up of 13 amino acids. This CDR3 reads CASSPWSTHTQYF. CDR3 in DNA: TGTGCCAGCAGCCCATGGTCTACCCATACGCAGTATTTT.

This clonotype occurred a few times. The chain couples TRBV28 to TRBJ1-5, with no clear D. Per the germline V gene, CDR1 is MDHEN and CDR2 is SYDVKM. V lost 3 bases and J 7 bases, leaving 10 bases between the germline ends. CDR3 length: 13 residues. The CDR3 sequence: CASSLEGQQPQHF. The CDR3 coding sequence is TGTGCCAGCAGTTTGGAGGGTCAACAGCCCCAGCATTTT.

CDR3 in amino acids: CASSGLRGSYNEQFF. The CDR3 DNA reads as TGTGCCAGCAGTGGGTTGAGGGGGTCCTACAATGAGCAGTTCTTC. The V call is TRBV6-2 or TRBV6-3, the J call TRBJ2-1; D is perhaps TRBD1 (6 bases). The CDR3 length is 15 residues. With 5 bases removed from V and 1 base from J, the gap between germline ends came to 12 bases. Germline loops: CDR1 MNHEY, CDR2 SVGEGT.

V and J are TRBV10-3 and TRBJ2-5; 10 bases map to TRBD2. V dropped 0 bases and J dropped 7; count of bases not matched to a gene: 5. Germline V gene data show CDR1 as ENHRY and CDR2 as SYGVKD. CDR3 length equals 15 residues. The chain's CDR3 is CAISESSGGAGTQYF. The CDR3 DNA reads TGTGCCATCAGTGAGTCGAGCGGGGGGGCCGGGACCCAGTACTTC.

This chain links TRBV7-9 with TRBJ2-5; tentative D call: TRBD2 (5 bases). The CDR3 loop spans 11 amino acids. Trimming took 11 bases from V and 1 from J, leaving 8 bases between them. Germline V gives CDR1 SEHNR, CDR2 FQNEAQ (reference sequence). CDR3 protein: CASEGQETQYF. The CDR3 DNA reads as TGTGCCTCTGAGGGCCAAGAGACCCAGTACTTC.

The chain employs TRBV11-2 and TRBJ2-7; the D gene is possibly TRBD2 (5 bases). Germline lookup yields CDR1 SGHAT and CDR2 FQNNGV. The CDR3 is 13 amino acids. Trimming removed 5 bases from V and 5 bases from J, with 13 bases in between. For the CDR3, the DNA is TGTGCCAGCAGCCCCTATATGGGAGACGAGCAGTACGTC. Protein: CASSPYMGDEQYV.

Only a few counts were recorded for this clonotype. V and J are TRBV7-9 and TRBJ1-2; no clear D. Germline V gives CDR1 SEHNR, CDR2 FQNEAQ (reference sequence). Trimming stripped 5 bases from V and 8 bases from J, with 15 bases between. This CDR3 has 13 amino acids. CDR3 region: CASSQWAVQGYTF. CDR3 DNA sequence: TGTGCCAGCAGCCAGTGGGCAGTCCAGGGCTACACCTTC.

This clonotype occurred many times. The chain carries TRBV7-2 and TRBJ2-5; D is unresolved. Germline CDR1 and CDR2: SGHTA and FQGNSA. Trimming shortened V by 0 bases and J by 3 bases, and 5 bases separated the two germline ends. The CDR3 covers 13 residues. The CDR3 nucleotides are TGTGCCAGCAGCTTAGCGGACGAAGAGACCCAGTACTTC. This encodes CASSLADEETQYF.